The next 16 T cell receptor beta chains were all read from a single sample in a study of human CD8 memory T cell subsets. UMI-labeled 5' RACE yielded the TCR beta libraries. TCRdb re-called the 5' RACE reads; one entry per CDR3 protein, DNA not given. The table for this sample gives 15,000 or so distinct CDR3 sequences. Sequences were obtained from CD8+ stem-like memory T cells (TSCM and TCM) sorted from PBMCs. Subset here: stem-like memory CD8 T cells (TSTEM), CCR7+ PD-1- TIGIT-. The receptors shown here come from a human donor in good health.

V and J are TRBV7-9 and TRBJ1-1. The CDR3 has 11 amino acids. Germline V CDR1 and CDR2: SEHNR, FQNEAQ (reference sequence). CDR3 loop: CASSPSTEAFF. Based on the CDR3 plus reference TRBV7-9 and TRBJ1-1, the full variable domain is DTGVSQNPRHKITKRGQNVTFRCDPISEHNRLYWYRQTLGQGPEFLTYFQNEAQLEKSRLLSDRFSAERPKGSFSTLEIQRTEQGDSAMYLCASSPSTEAFFGQGTRLTVV.

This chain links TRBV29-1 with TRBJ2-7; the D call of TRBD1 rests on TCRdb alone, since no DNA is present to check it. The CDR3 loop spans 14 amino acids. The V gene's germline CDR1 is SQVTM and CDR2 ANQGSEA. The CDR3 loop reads CSVMYRDRAAEQYF.

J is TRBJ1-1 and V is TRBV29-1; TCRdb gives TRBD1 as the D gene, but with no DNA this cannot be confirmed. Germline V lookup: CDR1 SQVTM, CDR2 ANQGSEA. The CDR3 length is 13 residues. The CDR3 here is CSVDVTGGLEAFF.

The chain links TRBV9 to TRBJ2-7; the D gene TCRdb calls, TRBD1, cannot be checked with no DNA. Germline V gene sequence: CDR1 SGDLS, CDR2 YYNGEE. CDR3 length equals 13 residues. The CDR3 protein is CASSGGTAYEQYF.

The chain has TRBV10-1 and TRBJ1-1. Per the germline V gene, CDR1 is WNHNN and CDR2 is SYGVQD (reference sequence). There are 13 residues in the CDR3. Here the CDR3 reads CASSEVQGTEAFF.

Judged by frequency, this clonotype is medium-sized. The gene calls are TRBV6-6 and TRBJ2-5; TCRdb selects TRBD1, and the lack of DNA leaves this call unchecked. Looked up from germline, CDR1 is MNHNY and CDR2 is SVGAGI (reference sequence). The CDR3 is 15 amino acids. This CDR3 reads CASSYSTQGIETQYF.

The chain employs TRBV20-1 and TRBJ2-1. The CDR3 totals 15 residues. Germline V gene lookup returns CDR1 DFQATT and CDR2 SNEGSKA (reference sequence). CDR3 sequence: CSARDLGEIRNEQFF.

This chain's CDR3 is CASSYTGGASEKLFF. The rearrangement joins TRBV6-2 or TRBV6-3 to TRBJ1-4; TCRdb proposes TRBD1, but this gene call is untestable without DNA. Per the germline V gene, CDR1 is MNHEY and CDR2 is SVGEGT. The CDR3 has 15 amino acids.

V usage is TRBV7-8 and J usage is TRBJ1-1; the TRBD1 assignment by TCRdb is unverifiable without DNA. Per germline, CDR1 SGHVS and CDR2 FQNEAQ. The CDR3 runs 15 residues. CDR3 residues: CASSLLGGRNTEAFF.

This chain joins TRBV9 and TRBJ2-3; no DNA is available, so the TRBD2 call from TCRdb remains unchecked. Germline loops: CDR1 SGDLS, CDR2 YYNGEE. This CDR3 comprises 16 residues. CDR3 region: CASSDLTSGVTDTQYF.

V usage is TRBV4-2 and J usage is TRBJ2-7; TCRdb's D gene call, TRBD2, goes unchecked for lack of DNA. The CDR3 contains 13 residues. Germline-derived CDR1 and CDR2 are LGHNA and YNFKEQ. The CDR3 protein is CASSPRSSYEQYF.

The chain's CDR3 is CASSTGGMNTEAFF. This sequence joins TRBV27 and TRBJ1-1; as DNA is missing, the TRBD1 call by TCRdb cannot be tested. Looked up from germline, CDR1 is MNHEY and CDR2 is SMNVEV (reference sequence). This CDR3 comprises 14 residues.

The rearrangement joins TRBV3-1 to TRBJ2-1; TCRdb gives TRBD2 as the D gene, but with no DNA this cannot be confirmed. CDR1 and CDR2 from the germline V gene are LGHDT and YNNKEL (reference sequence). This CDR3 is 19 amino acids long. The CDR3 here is CASSSRLRAASGSGDEQFF.

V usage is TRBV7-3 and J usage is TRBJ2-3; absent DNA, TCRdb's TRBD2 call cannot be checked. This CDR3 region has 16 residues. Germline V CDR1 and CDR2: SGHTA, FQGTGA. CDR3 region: CASSPPTSGRADTQYF.

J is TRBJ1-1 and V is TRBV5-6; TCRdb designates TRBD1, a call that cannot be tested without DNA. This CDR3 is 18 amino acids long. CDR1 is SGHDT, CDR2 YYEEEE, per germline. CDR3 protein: CASGGTGTGPGWNTEAFF.

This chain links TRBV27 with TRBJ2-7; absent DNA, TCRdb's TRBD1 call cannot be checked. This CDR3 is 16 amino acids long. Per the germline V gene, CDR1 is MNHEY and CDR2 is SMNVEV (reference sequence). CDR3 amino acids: CASSASTGSPSYEQYF.